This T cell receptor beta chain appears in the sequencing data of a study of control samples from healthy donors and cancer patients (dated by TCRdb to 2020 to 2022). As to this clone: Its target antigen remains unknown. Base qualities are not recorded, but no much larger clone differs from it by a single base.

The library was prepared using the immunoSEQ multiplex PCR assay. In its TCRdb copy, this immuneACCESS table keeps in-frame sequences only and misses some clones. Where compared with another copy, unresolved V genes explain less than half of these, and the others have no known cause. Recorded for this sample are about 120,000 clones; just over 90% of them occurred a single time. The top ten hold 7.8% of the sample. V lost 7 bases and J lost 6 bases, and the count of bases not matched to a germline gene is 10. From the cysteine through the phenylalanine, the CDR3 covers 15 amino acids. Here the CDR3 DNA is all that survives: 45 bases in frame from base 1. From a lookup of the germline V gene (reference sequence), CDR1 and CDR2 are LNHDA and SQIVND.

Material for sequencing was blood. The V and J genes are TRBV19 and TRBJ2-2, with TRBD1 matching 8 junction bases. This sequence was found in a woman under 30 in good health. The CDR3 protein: CASTQRTGRSGELFF. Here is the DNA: TGTGCCAGTACCCAGCGGACAGGGAGATCCGGGGAGCTGTTTTTT.